Listed here are 13 T cell receptor beta chains from one sample, sequenced in a study of T cells after yellow fever vaccination. TCRdb itself ran the 5' RACE reads through MiXCR, one entry per CDR3 protein. The table lists more than 90,000 distinct CDR3 sequences, around 6.7% of them singletons, with approximately 3% in the top ten. The material sequenced was CD4+ T cells sorted from PBMCs, taken roughly 45 days after the first yellow fever vaccination. The receptors come from a man younger than 35 who received the YFV17D yellow fever vaccine.

This clonotype was found many times. J is TRBJ2-7 and V is TRBV20-1; D perhaps matches TRBD1 (6 bases). Germline V gene lookup returns CDR1 DFQATT and CDR2 SNEGSKA (reference sequence). The CDR3 covers 11 residues. V lost 6 bases to trimming and J lost 5 bases, with 11 bases between them. The CDR3 DNA reads as TGCAGTGCCACAGGGTCCGACGAGCAGTACTTC. This sequence encodes CSATGSDEQYF.

This clonotype occurred many times. CDR3: CATSRARGPYEQYV. The DNA of the CDR3 is TGTGCCACCAGCAGAGCCCGGGGCCCCTACGAGCAGTACGTC. V gene TRBV15 combines with J gene TRBJ2-7; D is tentatively TRBD1 or TRBD2 (5 bases each). Germline CDR1 and CDR2: LNHNV and YYDKDF (reference sequence). Trimming shortened V by 1 base and J by 2 bases, and 9 bases separated the two germline ends. The CDR3 totals 14 residues.

This clonotype has a count of ten or more. Here the CDR3 DNA reads TGCGCCAGCAGCACCGGGACTAGCGGGTATAGCACAGATACGCAGTATTTT. Its protein is CASSTGTSGYSTDTQYF. V gene TRBV4-3 combines with J gene TRBJ2-3, with 12 bases aligning to TRBD2. The V segment lost 5 bases and the J segment 0 bases; nucleotides outside the gene matches: 6. Per the germline V gene, CDR1 is LGHNA and CDR2 is YSLEER. This CDR3 comprises 17 residues.

Ten or more counts support this clonotype. The J gene is TRBJ2-7, the V gene TRBV6-2 or TRBV6-3; 7 nucleotides align to TRBD1. This CDR3 has 17 residues. Unmatched junction bases numbered 15, after V lost 6 bases and J lost 1 base. The germline V gene has CDR1 MNHEY and CDR2 SVGEGT. The CDR3 DNA reads as TGTGCCAGCAGCCGAGGAACCCCAGGGGGACCTTCCTACGAGCAGTACGTC. Its translation: CASSRGTPGGPSYEQYV.

This clonotype was observed at least ten times. The chain carries TRBV7-2 and TRBJ1-1; TRBD1 matches 11 bases. The CDR3 runs 15 residues. The J segment lost 10 bases and the V segment lost 0 bases, leaving 7 bases of the junction unmatched. From germline, CDR1 is SGHTA and CDR2 FQGNSA. Here the CDR3 DNA reads TGTGCCAGCAGCTTAGCGCACCTAGGGACAGGGGGAGCTTTCTTT. Translated, it gives CASSLAHLGTGGAFF.

This clonotype was observed many times. The gene calls are TRBV4-3 and TRBJ2-5, with 8 positions matching TRBD2. From germline, CDR1 is LGHNA and CDR2 YSLEER. This CDR3 region has 14 residues. Trimming removed 1 base from V and 6 bases from J; junction bases left unmatched: 4. The CDR3 sequence is CASSQGGGLQTQYF. The DNA for the CDR3 is TGCGCCAGCAGCCAAGGCGGGGGGTTACAGACCCAGTACTTC.

There are a few counts of this clonotype. The chain has TRBV20-1 and TRBJ2-5; the match to TRBD2 covers 9 bases. The V segment lost 2 bases and the J segment 2 bases; nucleotides outside the gene matches: 3. The CDR3 runs 14 residues. Germline V lookup: CDR1 DFQATT, CDR2 SNEGSKA (reference sequence). CDR3 coding DNA: TGCAGTGCTAGACTAGCGGGACATCAAGAGACCCAGTACTTC. Translated: CSARLAGHQETQYF.

The chain uses TRBV5-1 and TRBJ1-1; TRBD1 aligns across 9 bases. Per the germline V gene, CDR1 is SGHRS and CDR2 is YFSETQ. V lost 0 bases, J lost 0 bases, and 6 bases stayed unmatched. The CDR3 spans 17 residues. CDR3 loop: CASSLVSQGAMNTEAFF. Written as DNA, the CDR3 is TGCGCCAGCAGCTTGGTTTCACAGGGGGCCATGAACACTGAAGCTTTCTTT.

This clonotype was found many times. The chain links TRBV12-3 or TRBV12-4 to TRBJ2-2; D might be TRBD1 (8 bases). The CDR3 is 15 amino acids. V dropped 6 bases and J dropped 4 bases, with 15 bases sitting between them. The CDR3 spells CASRINRGGTGELFF. CDR3 nucleotides: TGTGCCAGCAGGATCAACAGGGGGGGCACCGGGGAGCTGTTTTTT.

This clonotype has at least ten counts. This chain joins TRBV9 and TRBJ2-5, with a tentative D call TRBD2 (7 bases). Trimming shortened V by 0 bases and J by 5 bases, and 20 bases separated the two germline ends. Germline CDR1 reads SGDLS; CDR2 reads YYNGEE. The CDR3 runs 17 residues. CDR3 in DNA: TGTGCCAGCAGCGTAGGCGCAGCTGACGGGGGGCGGGAGACCCAGTACTTC. Translated, it gives CASSVGAADGGRETQYF.

The V call is TRBV5-1, the J call TRBJ2-5; 14 nucleotides agree with TRBD2. CDR3 length: 18 residues. J lost 5 bases, V lost 4 bases, and 13 bases had no gene match. Germline assignment: CDR1 SGHRS and CDR2 YFSETQ. The CDR3 is CASSIIPGLAGARETQYF. CDR3 nucleotide sequence: TGCGCCAGCAGCATCATCCCGGGACTAGCGGGGGCCAGGGAGACCCAGTACTTC.

This clonotype was observed at least ten times. The chain carries TRBV4-1 and TRBJ1-3; D ambiguous. This CDR3 contains 17 residues. Between the trimmed V and J ends, which lost 0 bases and 0 bases, there was a span of 12 bases. From germline, CDR1 is MGHRA and CDR2 YSYEKL. CDR3 nucleotides: TGCGCCAGCAGCCAAGAAGAGCAACGGAGCTCTGGAAACACCATATATTTT. This encodes CASSQEEQRSSGNTIYF.

J is TRBJ1-2 and V is TRBV7-9; D possibly corresponds to TRBD1 (6 bases). This CDR3 comprises 18 residues. V was clipped by 5 bases and J by 0 bases, with 22 bases between them. Germline assignment: CDR1 SEHNR and CDR2 FQNEAQ (reference sequence). The CDR3 is CASSARPGVQYSNYGYTF. The DNA of the CDR3 is TGTGCCAGCAGCGCACGACCAGGGGTTCAGTACTCTAACTATGGCTACACCTTC.